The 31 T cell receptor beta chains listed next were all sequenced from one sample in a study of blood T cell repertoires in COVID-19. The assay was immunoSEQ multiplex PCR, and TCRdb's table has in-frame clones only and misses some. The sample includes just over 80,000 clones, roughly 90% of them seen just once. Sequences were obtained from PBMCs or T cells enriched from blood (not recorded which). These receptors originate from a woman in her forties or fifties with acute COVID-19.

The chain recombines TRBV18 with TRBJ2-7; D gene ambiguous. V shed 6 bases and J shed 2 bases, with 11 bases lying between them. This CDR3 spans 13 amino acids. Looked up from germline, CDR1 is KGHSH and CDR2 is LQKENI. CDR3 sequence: CASSVGLAYEQYF. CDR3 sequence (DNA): TGTGCCAGCTCCGTGGGTCTAGCCTACGAGCAGTACTTC.

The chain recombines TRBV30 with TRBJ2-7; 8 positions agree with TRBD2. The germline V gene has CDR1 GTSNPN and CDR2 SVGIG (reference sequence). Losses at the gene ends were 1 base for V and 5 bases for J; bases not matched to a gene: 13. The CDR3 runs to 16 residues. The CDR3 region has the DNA TGTGCCTGGAGTGGAACTAGCGGAAGAGCGTTTGACGAGCAGTACTTC. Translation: CAWSGTSGRAFDEQYF.

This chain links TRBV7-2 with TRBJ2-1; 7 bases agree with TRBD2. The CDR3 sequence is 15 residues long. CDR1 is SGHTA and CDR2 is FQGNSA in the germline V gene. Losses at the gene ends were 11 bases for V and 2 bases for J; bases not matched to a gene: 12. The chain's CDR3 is CAPRAGARAYNEQFF. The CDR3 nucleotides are TGTGCCCCCCGTGCGGGAGCAAGGGCCTACAATGAGCAGTTCTTC. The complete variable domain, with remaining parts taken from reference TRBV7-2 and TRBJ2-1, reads GAGVSQSPSNKVTEKGKDVELRCDPISGHTALYWYRQSLGQGLEFLIYFQGNSAPDKSGLPSDRFSAERTGGSVSTLTIQRTQQEDSAVYLCAPRAGARAYNEQFFGPGTRLTVL.

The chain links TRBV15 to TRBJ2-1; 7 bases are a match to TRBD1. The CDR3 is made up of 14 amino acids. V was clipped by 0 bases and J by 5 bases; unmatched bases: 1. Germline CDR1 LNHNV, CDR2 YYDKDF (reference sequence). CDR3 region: CATSRDGQDNEQFF. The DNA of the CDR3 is TGTGCCACCAGCAGAGATGGACAGGACAATGAGCAGTTCTTC.

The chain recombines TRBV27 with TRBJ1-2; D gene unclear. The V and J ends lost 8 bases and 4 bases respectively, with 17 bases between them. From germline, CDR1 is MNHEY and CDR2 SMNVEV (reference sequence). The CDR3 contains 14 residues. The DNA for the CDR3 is TGTGCCAGCCGTAGTACGGGCGGACTCTATGGCTACACCTTC. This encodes CASRSTGGLYGYTF.

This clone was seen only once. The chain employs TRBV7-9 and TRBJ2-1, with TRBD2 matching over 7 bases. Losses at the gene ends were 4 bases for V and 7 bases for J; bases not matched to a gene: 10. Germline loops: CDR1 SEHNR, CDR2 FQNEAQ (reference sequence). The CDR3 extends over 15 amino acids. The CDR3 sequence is CASSYYEREINEQFF. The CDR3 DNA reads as TGTGCCAGCAGCTACTACGAGCGGGAAATAAATGAGCAGTTCTTC.

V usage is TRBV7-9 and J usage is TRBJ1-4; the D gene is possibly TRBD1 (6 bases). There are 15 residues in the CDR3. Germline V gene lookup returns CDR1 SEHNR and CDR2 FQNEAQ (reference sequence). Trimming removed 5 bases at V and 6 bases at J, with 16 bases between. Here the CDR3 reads CASSPVGTSDEKLFF. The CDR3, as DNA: TGTGCCAGCAGCCCCGTTGGGACATCCGATGAAAAACTGTTTTTT.

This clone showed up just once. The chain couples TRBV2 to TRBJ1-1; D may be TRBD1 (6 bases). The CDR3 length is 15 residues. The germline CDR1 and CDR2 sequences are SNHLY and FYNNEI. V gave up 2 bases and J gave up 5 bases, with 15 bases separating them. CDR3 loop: CASSESAGRGTEAFF. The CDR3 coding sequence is TGTGCCAGCAGTGAATCTGCAGGGAGGGGGACTGAAGCTTTCTTT.

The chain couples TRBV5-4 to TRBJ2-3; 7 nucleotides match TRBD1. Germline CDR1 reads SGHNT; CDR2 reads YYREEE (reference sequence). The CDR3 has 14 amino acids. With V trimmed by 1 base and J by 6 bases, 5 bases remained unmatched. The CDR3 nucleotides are TGTGCCAGCAGCTTGCCAGGGGGTTCGGATACGCAGTATTTT. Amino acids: CASSLPGGSDTQYF.

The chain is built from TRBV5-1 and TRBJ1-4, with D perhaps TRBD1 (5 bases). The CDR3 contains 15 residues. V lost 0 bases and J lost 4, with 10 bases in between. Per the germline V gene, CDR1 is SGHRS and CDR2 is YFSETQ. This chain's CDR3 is CASSLEGTHNEKLFF. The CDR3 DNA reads TGCGCCAGCAGCTTGGAAGGGACTCATAATGAAAAACTGTTTTTT.

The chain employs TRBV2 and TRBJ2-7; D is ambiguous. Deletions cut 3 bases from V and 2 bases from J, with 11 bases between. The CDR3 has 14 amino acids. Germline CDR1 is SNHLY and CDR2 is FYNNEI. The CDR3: CASSDLEPPYEQYF. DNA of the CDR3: TGTGCCAGCAGTGACCTAGAGCCTCCCTACGAGCAGTACTTC.

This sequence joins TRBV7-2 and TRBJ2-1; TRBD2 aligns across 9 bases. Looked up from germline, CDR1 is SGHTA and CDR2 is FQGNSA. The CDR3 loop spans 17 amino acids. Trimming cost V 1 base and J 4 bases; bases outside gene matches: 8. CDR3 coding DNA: TGTGCCAGCAGCTTAGTCCTTGGGACTAGCTATTACAATGAGCAGTTCTTC. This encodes CASSLVLGTSYYNEQFF.

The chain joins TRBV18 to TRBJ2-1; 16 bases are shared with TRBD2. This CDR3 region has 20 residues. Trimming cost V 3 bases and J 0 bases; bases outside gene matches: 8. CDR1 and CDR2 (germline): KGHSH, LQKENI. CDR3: CASSPLAGTSGRGSYNEQFF. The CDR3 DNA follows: TGTGCCAGCTCACCCTTGGCCGGGACTAGCGGGAGGGGCTCCTACAATGAGCAGTTCTTC.

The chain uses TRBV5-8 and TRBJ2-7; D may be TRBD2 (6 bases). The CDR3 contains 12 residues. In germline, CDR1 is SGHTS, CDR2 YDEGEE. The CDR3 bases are TGTGTCGCCGGGGGATTCAGCTACGAGCAGTACTTC. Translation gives CVAGGFSYEQYF.

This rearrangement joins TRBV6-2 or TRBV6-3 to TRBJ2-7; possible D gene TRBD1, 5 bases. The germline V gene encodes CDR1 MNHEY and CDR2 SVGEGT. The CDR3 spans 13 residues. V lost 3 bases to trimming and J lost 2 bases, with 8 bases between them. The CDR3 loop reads CASSYWGTYEQYF. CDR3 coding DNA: TGTGCCAGCAGTTATTGGGGCACCTACGAGCAGTACTTC.

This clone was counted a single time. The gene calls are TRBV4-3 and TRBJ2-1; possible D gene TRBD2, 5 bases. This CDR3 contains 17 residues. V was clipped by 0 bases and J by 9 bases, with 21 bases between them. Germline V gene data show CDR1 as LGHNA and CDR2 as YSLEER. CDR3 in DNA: TGCGCCAGCAGCCAAGATTATTTAATTGGACTTCGTACTGAGCAGTTCTTC. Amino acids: CASSQDYLIGLRTEQFF.

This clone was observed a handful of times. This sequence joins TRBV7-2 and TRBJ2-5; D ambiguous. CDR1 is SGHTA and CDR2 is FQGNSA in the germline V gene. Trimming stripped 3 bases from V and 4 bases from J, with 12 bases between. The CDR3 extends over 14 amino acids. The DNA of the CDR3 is TGTGCCAGCAGCTTCGGTATAGTCTCAGAGACCCAGTACTTC. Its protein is CASSFGIVSETQYF.

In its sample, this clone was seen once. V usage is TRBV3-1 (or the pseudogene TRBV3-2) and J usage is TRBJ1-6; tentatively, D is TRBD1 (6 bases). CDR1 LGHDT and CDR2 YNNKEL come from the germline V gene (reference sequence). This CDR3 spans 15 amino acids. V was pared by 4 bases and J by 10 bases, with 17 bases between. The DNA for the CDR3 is TGTGCCAGCAGCCTGGAGGGGGGGCTGGGGTCACCCCTCCACTTT. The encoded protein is CASSLEGGLGSPLHF.

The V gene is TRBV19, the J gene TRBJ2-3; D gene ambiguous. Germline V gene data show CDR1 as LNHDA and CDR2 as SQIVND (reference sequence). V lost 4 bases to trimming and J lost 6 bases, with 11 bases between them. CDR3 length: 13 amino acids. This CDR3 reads CASSTSLRDTQYF. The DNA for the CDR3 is TGTGCCAGTAGTACCTCCCTTCGGGATACGCAGTATTTT.

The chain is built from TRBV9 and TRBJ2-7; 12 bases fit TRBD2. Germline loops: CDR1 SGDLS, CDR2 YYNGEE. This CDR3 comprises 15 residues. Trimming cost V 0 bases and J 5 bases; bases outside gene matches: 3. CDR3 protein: CASSVASGREDEQYF. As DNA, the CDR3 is TGTGCCAGCAGCGTAGCTAGCGGGAGGGAAGACGAGCAGTACTTC.

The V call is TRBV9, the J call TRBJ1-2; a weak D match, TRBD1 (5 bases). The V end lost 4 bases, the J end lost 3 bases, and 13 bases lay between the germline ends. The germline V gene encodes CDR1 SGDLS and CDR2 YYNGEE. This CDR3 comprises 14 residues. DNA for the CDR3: TGTGCCAGCAGCTCCCGTCAGGGTGACTATGGCTACACCTTC. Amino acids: CASSSRQGDYGYTF.

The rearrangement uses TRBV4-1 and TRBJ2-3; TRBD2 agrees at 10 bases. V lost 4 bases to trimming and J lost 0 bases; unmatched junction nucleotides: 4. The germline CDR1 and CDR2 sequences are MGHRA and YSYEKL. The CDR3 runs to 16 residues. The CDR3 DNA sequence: TGCGCCAGCAGCCTACCTAGCGGGAGTAGCACAGATACGCAGTATTTT. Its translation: CASSLPSGSSTDTQYF.

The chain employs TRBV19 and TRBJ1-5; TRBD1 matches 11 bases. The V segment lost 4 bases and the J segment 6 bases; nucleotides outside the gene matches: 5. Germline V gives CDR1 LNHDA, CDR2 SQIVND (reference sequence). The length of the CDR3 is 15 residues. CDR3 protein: CASSSGQGAPQPQHF. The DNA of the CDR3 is TGTGCCAGTAGTAGCGGACAGGGGGCCCCTCAGCCCCAGCATTTT.

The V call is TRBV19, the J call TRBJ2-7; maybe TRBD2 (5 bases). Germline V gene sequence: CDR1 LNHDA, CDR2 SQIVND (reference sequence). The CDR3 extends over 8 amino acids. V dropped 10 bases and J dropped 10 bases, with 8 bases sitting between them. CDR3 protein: CATGSQYF. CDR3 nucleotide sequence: TGTGCCACGGGAAGTCAGTACTTC.

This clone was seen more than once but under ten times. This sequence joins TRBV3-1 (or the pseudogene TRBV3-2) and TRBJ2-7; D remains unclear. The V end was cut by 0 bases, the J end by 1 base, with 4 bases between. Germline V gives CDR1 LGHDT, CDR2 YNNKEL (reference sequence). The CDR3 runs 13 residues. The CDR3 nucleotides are TGTGCCAGCAGCCAAGAGGAGTCCTACGAGCAGTACTTC. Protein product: CASSQEESYEQYF.

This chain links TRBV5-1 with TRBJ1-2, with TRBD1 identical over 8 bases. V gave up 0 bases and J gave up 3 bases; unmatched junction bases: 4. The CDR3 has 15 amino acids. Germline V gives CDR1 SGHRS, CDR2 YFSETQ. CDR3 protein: CASSLGQGAHYGYTF. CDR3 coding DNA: TGCGCCAGCAGCTTGGGGCAGGGGGCGCACTATGGCTACACCTTC.

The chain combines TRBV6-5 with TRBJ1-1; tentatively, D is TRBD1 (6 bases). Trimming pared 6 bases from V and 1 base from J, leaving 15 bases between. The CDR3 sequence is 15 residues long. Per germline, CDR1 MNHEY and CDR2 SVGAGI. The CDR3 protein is CASRDFGGANTEAFF. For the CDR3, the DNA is TGTGCCAGCAGGGACTTCGGGGGGGCGAACACTGAAGCTTTCTTT.

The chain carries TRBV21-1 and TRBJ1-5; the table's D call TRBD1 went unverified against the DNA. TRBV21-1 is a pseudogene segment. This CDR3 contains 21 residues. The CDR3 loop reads CASSKPLTVPLDPLSLRAQHF. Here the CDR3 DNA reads TGTGCCAGCAGCAAACCCTTGACAGTCCCCCTCGATCCATTGTCTCTACGGGCCCAGCATTTT.

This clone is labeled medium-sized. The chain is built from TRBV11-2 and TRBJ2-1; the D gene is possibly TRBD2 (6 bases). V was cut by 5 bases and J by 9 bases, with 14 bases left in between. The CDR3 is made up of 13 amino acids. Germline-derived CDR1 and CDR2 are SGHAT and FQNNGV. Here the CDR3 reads CASSPDWTIEQFF. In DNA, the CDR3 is TGTGCCAGCAGCCCAGATTGGACTATTGAGCAGTTCTTC.

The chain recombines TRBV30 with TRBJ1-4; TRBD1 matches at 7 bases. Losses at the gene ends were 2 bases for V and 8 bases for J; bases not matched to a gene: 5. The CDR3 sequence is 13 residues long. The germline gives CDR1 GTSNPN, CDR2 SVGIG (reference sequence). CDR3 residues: CAWSSGGREKLFF. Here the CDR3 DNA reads TGTGCCTGGAGTTCAGGGGGGAGGGAAAAACTGTTTTTT.

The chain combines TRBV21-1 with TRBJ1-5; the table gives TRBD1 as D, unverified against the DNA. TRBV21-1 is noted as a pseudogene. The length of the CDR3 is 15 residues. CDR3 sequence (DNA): TGTGCCAGCAGCAAACAGACAGATTCAGATCAGCCCCAGCATTTT. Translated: CASSKQTDSDQPQHF.